The clone carrying this T cell receptor (beta chain) was recorded many times. Its antigen is undetermined. The entry originates in a study of regulatory T cells in long-lasting Graves disease. Study-wide results and caveats: Repertoires from persistent disease leaned toward TRBV28, TRBJ1-2 and TRBJ2-5. Sharing of public clonotypes was greater in persistent patients (more than 2,500) than in new patients (fewer than 1,000).

Arm-PCR of CDR3 regions and iRepertoire HTBI primers were the basis on which TCR beta libraries were built. TCRdb used MiXCR to reprocess the multiplex PCR reads, holding one entry per CDR3 protein. Of about 220,000 distinct CDR3 sequences in the sample, approximately 19% were seen once. The V segment lost 7 bases and the J segment 7 bases; nucleotides outside the gene matches: 9. CDR1 SGHTA and CDR2 FQGNSA come from the germline V gene. The CDR3 is 14 residues long. Time point noted: newly diagnosed GD, antithyroid drugs for less than 3 months. The TCR library was prepared using RNA isolated from PBMCs. This sample also belongs to another study, concerning T cells in Graves' hyperthyroidism and ophthalmopathy. This second study says: Across 18 months, stable Graves' hyperthyroidism was marked by no progression to ophthalmopathy. Diagnostic decisions used clinical symptoms, serum thyroxine and TRAb, thyroid ultrasound and orbital computed tomography.

The sequences come from peripheral blood mononuclear cells (PBMCs), collected at new diagnosis, from a patient treated with antithyroid drugs. The chain links TRBV7-2 to TRBJ1-4; 7 bases fit TRBD1. The sequence came from a woman aged 30 to 39 with Graves disease. This chain's CDR3 is CASTPTGWGEKLFF. CDR3 sequence (DNA): TGTGCCAGCACCCCGACAGGGTGGGGTGAAAAACTGTTTTTT.